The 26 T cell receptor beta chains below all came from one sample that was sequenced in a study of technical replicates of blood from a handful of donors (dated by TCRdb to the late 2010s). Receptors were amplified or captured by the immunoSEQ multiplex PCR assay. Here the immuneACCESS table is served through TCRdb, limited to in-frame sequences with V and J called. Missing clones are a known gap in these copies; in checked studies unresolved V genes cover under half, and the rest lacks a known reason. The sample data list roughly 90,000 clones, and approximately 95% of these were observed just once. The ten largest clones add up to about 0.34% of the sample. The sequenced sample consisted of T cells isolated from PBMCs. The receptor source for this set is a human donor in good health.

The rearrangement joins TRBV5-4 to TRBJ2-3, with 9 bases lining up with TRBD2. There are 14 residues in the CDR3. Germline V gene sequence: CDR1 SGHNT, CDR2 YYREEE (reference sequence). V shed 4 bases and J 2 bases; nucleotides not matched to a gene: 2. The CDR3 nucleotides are TGTGCCAGCAGCGGGGGACTAGCCACAGATACGCAGTATTTT. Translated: CASSGGLATDTQYF. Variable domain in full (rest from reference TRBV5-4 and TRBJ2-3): ETGVTQSPTHLIKTRGQQVTLRCSSQSGHNTVSWYQQALGQGPQFIFQYYREEENGRGNFPPRFSGLQFPNYSSELNVNALELDDSALYLCASSGGLATDTQYFGPGTRLTVL.

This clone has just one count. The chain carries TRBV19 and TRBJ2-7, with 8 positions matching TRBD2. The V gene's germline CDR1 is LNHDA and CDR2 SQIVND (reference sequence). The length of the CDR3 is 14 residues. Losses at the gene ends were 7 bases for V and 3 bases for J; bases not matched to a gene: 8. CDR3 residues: CASKAGVGLYEQYF. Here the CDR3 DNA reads TGTGCCAGTAAAGCGGGAGTGGGGCTCTACGAGCAGTACTTC.

Here the CDR3 reads CASSFGTGINYGYTF. CDR3 nucleotide sequence: TGTGCCAGCAGTTTCGGGACAGGGATTAACTATGGCTACACCTTC. V and J are TRBV27 and TRBJ1-2; TRBD1 agrees at 9 bases. The germline V gene has CDR1 MNHEY and CDR2 SMNVEV (reference sequence). The CDR3 loop spans 15 amino acids. J gave up 1 base and V 3 bases, and 3 bases lay outside the gene matches.

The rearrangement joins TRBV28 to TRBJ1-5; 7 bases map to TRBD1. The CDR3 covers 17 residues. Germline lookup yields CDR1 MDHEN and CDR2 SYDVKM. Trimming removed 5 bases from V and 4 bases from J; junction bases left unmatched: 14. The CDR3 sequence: CASSSDRDLKGNQPQHF. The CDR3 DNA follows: TGTGCCAGCAGTAGCGACAGGGACCTAAAAGGAAATCAGCCCCAGCATTTT.

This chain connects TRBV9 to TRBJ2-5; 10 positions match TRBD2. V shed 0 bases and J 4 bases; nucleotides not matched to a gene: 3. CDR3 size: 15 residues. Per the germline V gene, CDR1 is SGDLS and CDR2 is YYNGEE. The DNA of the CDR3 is TGTGCCAGCAGCGTAGATGGGACTAGCGTAGAGACCCAGTACTTC. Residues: CASSVDGTSVETQYF.

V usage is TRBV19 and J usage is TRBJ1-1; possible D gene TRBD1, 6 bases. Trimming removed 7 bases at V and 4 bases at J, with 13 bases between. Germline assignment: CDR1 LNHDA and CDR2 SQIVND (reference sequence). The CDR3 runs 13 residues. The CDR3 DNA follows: TGTGCCAGTAATCGGCAGGGGATCACTGAAGCTTTCTTT. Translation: CASNRQGITEAFF.

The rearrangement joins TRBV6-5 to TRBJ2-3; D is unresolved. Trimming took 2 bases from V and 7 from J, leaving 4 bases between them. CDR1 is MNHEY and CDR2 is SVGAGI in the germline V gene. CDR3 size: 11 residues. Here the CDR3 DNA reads TGTGCCAGCAGTTACCAAAATACGCAGTATTTT. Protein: CASSYQNTQYF.

The CDR3 region has the DNA TGCGCCAGCACTCTGGGGGAGGGCCTAAATGAGCAGTTCTTC. This translates into CASTLGEGLNEQFF. The rearrangement uses TRBV10-2 and TRBJ2-1, with 7 nucleotides matching TRBD2. This CDR3 comprises 14 residues. V shed 7 bases and J 7 bases; nucleotides not matched to a gene: 10. The germline V gene encodes CDR1 WSHSY and CDR2 SAAADI.

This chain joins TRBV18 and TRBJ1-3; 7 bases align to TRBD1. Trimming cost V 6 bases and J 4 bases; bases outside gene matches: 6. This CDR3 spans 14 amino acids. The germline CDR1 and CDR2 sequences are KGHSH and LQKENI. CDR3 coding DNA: TGTGCCAGCTCGGCCAGGGGGTCAGGAAACACCATATATTTT. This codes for CASSARGSGNTIYF.

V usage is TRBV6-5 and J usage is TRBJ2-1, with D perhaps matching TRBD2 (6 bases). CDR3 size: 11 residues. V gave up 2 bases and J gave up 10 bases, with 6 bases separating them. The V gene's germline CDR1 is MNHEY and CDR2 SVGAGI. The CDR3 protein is CASSYSGEQFF. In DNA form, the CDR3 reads TGTGCCAGCAGTTACAGCGGGGAGCAGTTCTTC.

CDR3 bases: TGCGCCAGCAGCCAAGGGGCCTCGGAAGCTTTCTTT. Its protein is CASSQGASEAFF. This chain joins TRBV4-1 and TRBJ1-1; D is unresolved. In germline, CDR1 is MGHRA, CDR2 YSYEKL. The CDR3 totals 12 residues. Trimming took off 1 base at V and 8 bases at J, with 8 bases between the two ends.

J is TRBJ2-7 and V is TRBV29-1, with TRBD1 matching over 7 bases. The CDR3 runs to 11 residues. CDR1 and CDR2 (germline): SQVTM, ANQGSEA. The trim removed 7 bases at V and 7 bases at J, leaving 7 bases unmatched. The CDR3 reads CSAGRGREQYF. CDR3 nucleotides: TGCAGCGCGGGAAGGGGGCGGGAGCAGTACTTC.

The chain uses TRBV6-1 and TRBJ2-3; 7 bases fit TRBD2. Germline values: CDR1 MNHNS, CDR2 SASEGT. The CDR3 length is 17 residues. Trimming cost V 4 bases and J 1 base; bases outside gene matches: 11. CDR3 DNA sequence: TGTGCCAGCAGTGTCACAGGATTGGCGGGAGGCACAGATACGCAGTATTTT. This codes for CASSVTGLAGGTDTQYF.

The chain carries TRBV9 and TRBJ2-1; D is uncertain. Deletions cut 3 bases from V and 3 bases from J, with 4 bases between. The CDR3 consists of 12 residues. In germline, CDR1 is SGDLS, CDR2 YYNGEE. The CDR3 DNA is TGTGCCAGCAGCGCAGGCTACAATGAGCAGTTCTTC. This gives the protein CASSAGYNEQFF.

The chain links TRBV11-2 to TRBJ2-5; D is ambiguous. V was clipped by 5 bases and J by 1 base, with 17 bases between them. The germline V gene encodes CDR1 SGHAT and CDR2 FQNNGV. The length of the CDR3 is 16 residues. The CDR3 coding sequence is TGTGCCAGCAGCCTCTGGTTCTCAGAGGCCCAAGAGACCCAGTACTTC. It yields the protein CASSLWFSEAQETQYF.

The CDR3 DNA follows: TGTGCCAGCAGTTCCCAGGCAAAAGGGGGCGATCAGCCCCAGCATTTT. Translation: CASSSQAKGGDQPQHF. The chain links TRBV6-5 to TRBJ1-5; 7 bases map to TRBD1. CDR3 size: 16 residues. The ends lost 4 bases at V and 5 bases at J; junction bases unmatched: 11. Germline CDR1 reads MNHEY; CDR2 reads SVGAGI.

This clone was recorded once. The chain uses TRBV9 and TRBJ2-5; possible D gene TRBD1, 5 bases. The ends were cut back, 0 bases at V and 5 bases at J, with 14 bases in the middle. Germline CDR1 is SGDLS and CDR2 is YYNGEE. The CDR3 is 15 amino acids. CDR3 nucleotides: TGTGCCAGCAGCGTAGGGTTTGGCTCAGGGGAGACCCAGTACTTC. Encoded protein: CASSVGFGSGETQYF.

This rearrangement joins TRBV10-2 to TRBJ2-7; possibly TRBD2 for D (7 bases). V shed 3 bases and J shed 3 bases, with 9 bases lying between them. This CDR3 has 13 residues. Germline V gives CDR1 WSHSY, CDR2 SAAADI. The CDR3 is CASSEGGVYEQYF. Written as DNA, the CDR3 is TGCGCCAGCAGTGAAGGGGGGGTCTACGAGCAGTACTTC.

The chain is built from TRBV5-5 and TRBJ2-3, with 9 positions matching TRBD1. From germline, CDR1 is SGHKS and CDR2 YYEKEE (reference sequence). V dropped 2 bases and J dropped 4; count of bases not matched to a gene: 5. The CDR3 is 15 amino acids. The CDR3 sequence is CASSLGTGIADTQYF. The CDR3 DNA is TGTGCCAGCAGCTTAGGGACAGGGATCGCAGATACGCAGTATTTT.

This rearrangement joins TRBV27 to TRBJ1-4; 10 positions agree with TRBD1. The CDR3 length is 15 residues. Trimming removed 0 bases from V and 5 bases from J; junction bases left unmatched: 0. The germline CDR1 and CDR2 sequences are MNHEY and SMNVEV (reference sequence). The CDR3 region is CASSLSTGGNEKLFF. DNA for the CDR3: TGTGCCAGCAGTTTATCGACAGGGGGCAATGAAAAACTGTTTTTT.

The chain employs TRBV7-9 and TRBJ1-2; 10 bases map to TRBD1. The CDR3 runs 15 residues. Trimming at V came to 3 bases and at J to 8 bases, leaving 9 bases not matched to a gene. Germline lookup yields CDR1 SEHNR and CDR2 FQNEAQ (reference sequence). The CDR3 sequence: CASSFPGQGNGGYTF. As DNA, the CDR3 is TGTGCCAGCAGCTTCCCGGGACAGGGGAACGGGGGCTACACCTTC. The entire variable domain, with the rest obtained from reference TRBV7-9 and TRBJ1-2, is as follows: DTGVSQNPRHKITKRGQNVTFRCDPISEHNRLYWYRQTLGQGPEFLTYFQNEAQLEKSRLLSDRFSAERPKGSFSTLEIQRTEQGDSAMYLCASSFPGQGNGGYTFGSGTRLTVV.

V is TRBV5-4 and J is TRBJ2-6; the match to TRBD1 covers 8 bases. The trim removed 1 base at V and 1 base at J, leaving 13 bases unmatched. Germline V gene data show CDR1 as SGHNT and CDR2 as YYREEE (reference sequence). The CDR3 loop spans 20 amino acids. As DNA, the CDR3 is TGTGCCAGCAGCTTGTTTGGACAGGGAAAACTCCTATCTGGGGCCAACGTCCTGACTTTC. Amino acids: CASSLFGQGKLLSGANVLTF. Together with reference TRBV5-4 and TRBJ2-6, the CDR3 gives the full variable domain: ETGVTQSPTHLIKTRGQQVTLRCSSQSGHNTVSWYQQALGQGPQFIFQYYREEENGRGNFPPRFSGLQFPNYSSELNVNALELDDSALYLCASSLFGQGKLLSGANVLTFGAGSRLTVL.

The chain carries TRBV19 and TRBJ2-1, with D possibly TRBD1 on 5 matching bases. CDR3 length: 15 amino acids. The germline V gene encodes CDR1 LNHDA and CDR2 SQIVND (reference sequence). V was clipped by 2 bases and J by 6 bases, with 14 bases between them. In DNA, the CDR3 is TGTGCCAGTAGTATAAGCACCCAGGGCATCAATGAGCAGTTCTTC. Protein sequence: CASSISTQGINEQFF.

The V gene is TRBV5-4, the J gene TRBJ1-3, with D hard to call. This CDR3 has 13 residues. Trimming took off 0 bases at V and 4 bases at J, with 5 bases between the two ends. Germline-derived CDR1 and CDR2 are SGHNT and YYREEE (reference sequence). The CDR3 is CASSLGLGNTIYF. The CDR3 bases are TGTGCCAGCAGCTTGGGTCTGGGAAACACCATATATTTT.

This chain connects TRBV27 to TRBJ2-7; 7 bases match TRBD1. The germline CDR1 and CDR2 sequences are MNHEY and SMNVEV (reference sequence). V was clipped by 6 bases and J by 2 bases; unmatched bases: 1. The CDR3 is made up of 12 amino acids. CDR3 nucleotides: TGTGCCAGCAGCGGGACAGCCTACGAGCAGTACTTC. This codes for CASSGTAYEQYF.

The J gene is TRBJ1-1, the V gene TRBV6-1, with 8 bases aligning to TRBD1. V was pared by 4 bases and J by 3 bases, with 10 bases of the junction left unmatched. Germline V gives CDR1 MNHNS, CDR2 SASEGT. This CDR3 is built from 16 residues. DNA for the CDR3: TGTGCCAGCAGTGGGGTTCTCCGGGACAGGCACACTGAAGCTTTCTTT. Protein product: CASSGVLRDRHTEAFF.